This entry features one TCR beta chain sequence. Its antigen is unknown. PCR used 60 Vbeta primers and 13 Jbeta primers. Clones were sequenced by immunoSEQ multiplex PCR, and TCRdb holds only the in-frame ones, with some missing. The sample carries 150,000 or so clones, 86% recorded once. The data originate from a study of cytomegalovirus exposure and HLA in healthy donors. Whole-study results and caveats: Follow-up analysis seemed to connect common viral pathogens with several of the most significant clusters identified. The study had only CMV serostatus as immune exposure information. A later analysis associated under 20,000 TCR beta sequences with HLA alleles at a 0.05 false discovery rate. It was shown in a later analysis that HLA-associated TCR beta chains were more clonally expanded than other, equally common chains.

This CDR3 comprises 15 residues. The V gene lost 6 bases and the J gene lost 8 bases, with 19 bases spanning the gap. The germline CDR1 and CDR2 sequences are SGHVS and FNYEAQ. The chain links TRBV7-6 to TRBJ1-4; D perhaps matches TRBD1 (5 bases). Sequencing was carried out using PBMCs. The origin of this receptor is a woman between 18 and 29 years old in good health and CMV-seronegative. DNA for the CDR3: TGTGCCAGCAGGCAAGGCAGGGCCATGTCCGAAAAACTGTTTTTT. This gives the protein CASRQGRAMSEKLFF.